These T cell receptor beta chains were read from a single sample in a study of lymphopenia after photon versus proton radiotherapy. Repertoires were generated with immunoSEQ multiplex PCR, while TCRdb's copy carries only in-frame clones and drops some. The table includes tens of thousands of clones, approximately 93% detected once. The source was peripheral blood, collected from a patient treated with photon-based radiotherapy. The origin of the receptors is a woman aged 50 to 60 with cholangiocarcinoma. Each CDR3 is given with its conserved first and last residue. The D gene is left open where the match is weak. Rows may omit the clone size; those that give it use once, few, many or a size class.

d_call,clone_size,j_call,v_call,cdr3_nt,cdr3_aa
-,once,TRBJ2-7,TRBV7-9,TGTGCCAGCAGCTTAGCGGGGGGCCAGGGGCTTTTGTACTTC,CASSLAGGQGLLYF
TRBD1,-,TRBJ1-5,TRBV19,TGTGCCAGTACCCAACAGGGGGGAAGGGGTCAGCCCCAGCATTTT,CASTQQGGRGQPQHF
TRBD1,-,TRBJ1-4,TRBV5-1,TGCGCCAGCAGCCCTAACCCCGGGACAGGAAATGAAAAACTGTTTTTT,CASSPNPGTGNEKLFF
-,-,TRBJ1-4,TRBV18,TGTGCCAGCTCACCAGCAAGGAGGGGCTTAAAAGCAACTAATGAAAAACTGTTTTTT,CASSPARRGLKATNEKLFF
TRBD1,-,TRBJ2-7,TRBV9,TGTGCCAGCAGCGCCACGACAGGGGACTTCAACGAGCAGTACTTC,CASSATTGDFNEQYF
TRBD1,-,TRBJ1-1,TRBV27,TGTGCCAGCAAGGGCAGAGGGGGCATGCTCCGGACTGAAGCTTTCTTT,CASKGRGGMLRTEAFF
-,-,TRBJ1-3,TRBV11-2,TGTGCCAGCTCACGGGGGGTTGGAAACACCATATATTTT,CASSRGVGNTIYF
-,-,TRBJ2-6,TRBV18,TGTGCCAGTCTCGGAGTGAGCTCTGGGGCCAACGTCCTGACTTTC,CASLGVSSGANVLTF
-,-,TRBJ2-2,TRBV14,TGTGCCAGCAGCCATAACACCGGGGAGCTGTTTTTT,CASSHNTGELFF
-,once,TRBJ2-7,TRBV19,TGTGCCAGTAGTATAGGGTCAGCACCCTACGAGCAGTACTTC,CASSIGSAPYEQYF
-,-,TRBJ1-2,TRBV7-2,TGTGCCAGCAGCTTAGGACAGGCAAACTATGGCTACACCTTC,CASSLGQANYGYTF
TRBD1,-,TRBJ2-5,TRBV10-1,TGCGCCAGCAGTGAGTCTCGACAGGGCGAGACCCAGTACTTC,CASSESRQGETQYF
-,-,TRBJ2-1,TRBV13,TGTGCCAGCAGCCTTGGCCGGGACCTGGGGTTCTTC,CASSLGRDLGFF
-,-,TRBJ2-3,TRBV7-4,TGTGCCAGCAGCCCCGGCGGCACACTTTACACAGATACGCAGTATTTT,CASSPGGTLYTDTQYF
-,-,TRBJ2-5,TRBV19,TGTGCCAGTAGTATAGGCCGCGAGACCCAGTACTTC,CASSIGRETQYF
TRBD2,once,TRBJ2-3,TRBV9,TGTGCCAGCAGCGTACGGGGGGGCCCCGATACGCAGTATTTT,CASSVRGGPDTQYF
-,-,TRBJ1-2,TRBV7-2,TGTGCCAGCAGCTTCGGAAGCTATGGCTACACCTTC,CASSFGSYGYTF
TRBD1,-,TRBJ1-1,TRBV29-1,TGCAGCGCTCGGACAGGTGGGGGAAACACTGAAGCTTTCTTT,CSARTGGGNTEAFF
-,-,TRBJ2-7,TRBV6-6,TGTGCCAGCAGTTCCTTTGACAGCTACGAGCAGTACTTC,CASSSFDSYEQYF
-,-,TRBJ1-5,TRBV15,TGTGCCACCAGCAGAGATTATGGAGGCAATCAGCCCCAGCATTTT,CATSRDYGGNQPQHF
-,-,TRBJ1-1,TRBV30,TGTGCCTGGAGTGGGGAGTTTACTGAAGCTTTCTTT,CAWSGEFTEAFF
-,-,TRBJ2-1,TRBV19,TGTGCCAGTAGTATACTATTATTAAATGAGCAGTTCTTC,CASSILLLNEQFF
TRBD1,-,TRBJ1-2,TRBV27,TGTGCCAGCAGTCCCTGGACAGGAGTCGGCTACACCTTC,CASSPWTGVGYTF
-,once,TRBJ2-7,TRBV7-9,TGTGCCAGCAGCTCCTCCCCCGGGACCTCGAACGAGCAGTACTTC,CASSSSPGTSNEQYF
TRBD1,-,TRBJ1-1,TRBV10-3,TGTGCCACCCGGGGGACAGAAACAGAAGCTTTCTTT,CATRGTETEAFF
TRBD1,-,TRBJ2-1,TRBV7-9,TGTGCCAGCAGCTTAGGAGGACAGGGGGCGAGCAATGAGCAGTTCTTC,CASSLGGQGASNEQFF
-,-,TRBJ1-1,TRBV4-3,TGCGCCAGCAGCTCCTCAGCGGCGGGACACTACACTGAAGCTTTCTTT,CASSSSAAGHYTEAFF
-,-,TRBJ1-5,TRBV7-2,TGTGCCAGCAGCTTCTCGGGACATCAGCCCCAGCATTTT,CASSFSGHQPQHF
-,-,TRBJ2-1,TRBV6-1,TGTGCCAGCAGCGAGAAAAACTCCCTCAATGAGCAGTTCTTC,CASSEKNSLNEQFF
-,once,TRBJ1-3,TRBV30,TGTGCCTGGAGCCCAGGAAACACCATATATTTT,CAWSPGNTIYF
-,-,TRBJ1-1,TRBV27,TGTGCCAGCAAGGACGGCACTTGGACTGAAGCTTTCTTT,CASKDGTWTEAFF
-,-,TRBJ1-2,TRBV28,TGTGCCAGCTCCTTCACGCGAAGGCCCAACTATGGCTACACCTTC,CASSFTRRPNYGYTF
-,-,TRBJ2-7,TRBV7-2,TGTGCCAGCAGCTTTCCGGGACAAACCTACGAGCAGTACTTC,CASSFPGQTYEQYF
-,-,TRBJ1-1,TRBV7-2,TGTGCCAGCAGCTCTCCGGGGTCCCGAGCTATGGCTTTCTTT,CASSSPGSRAMAFF
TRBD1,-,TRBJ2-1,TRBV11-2,TGTGCCAGCAGCTTAGCCCAAGACAGGGTCGCGATCTTC,CASSLAQDRVAIF
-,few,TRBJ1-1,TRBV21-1,TGTGCCAGCAGCAAAGAGAGACGTCCGAACACTGAAGCTTTCTTT,CASSKERRPNTEAFF
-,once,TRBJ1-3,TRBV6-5,TGTGCCAGCAGTTACTCGAAGGAGGGTGGAAACACCATATATTTT,CASSYSKEGGNTIYF
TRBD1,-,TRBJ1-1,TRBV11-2,TGTGCCAGCAGCTTAGAGGGGGACAGGGTCAACCCTGAAGCTTTCTTT,CASSLEGDRVNPEAFF
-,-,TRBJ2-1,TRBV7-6,TGTGCCAGCAGCTCTGGCTCCTACAATGAGCAGTTCTTC,CASSSGSYNEQFF
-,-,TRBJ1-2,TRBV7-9,TGTGCCAGCAGCTTAGGGCAGGGCGCGGGCGGCTACACCTTC,CASSLGQGAGGYTF
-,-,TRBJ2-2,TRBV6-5,TGTGCCAGCAGTATACGGGTCGTCACCGGGGAGCTGTTTTTT,CASSIRVVTGELFF
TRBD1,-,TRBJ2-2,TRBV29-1,TGCAGCGTATCGGGACAGGGGGACACCGGGGAGCTGTTTTTT,CSVSGQGDTGELFF
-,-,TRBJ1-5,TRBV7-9,TGTGCCAGCACCCGGGGAGGGGATCAGCCCCAGCATTTT,CASTRGGDQPQHF
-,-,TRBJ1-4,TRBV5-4,TGTGCCAGCAGCCTGAGGGAGCTTGCAACTAATGAAAAACTGTTTTTT,CASSLRELATNEKLFF
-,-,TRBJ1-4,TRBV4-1,TGCGCCAGCAGCCACCTCCAGGAGAAACACGAAAAACTGTTTTTT,CASSHLQEKHEKLFF
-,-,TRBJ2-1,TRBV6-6,TGTGCCAGCAGCCCTTACCGGAATAGGGTGGGGAATGAGCAGTTCTTC,CASSPYRNRVGNEQFF
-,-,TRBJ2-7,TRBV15,TGTGCCACCAGCAGTACACAGGGAATCCCCCACGAGCAGTACTTC,CATSSTQGIPHEQYF
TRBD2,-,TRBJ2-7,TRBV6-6,TGTGCCAGCAGCCCTGGTCGAGCGGGGCTGTTTTACGAGCAGTACTTC,CASSPGRAGLFYEQYF
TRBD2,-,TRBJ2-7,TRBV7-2,TGTGCCAGCAGCTTACAAGCCGGGACTAGCGGGGGACTCACATACGAGCAGTACTTC,CASSLQAGTSGGLTYEQYF
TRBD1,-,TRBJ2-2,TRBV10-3,TGTGCCATCAGTCCCTCGGGACAGGGCCCGATTTTT,CAISPSGQGPIF
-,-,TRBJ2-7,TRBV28,TGTGCCAGCAGTTTTACAGGCGCTAAAACCTACGAGCAGTACTTC,CASSFTGAKTYEQYF
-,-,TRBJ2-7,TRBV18,TGTGCCAGCTCCCCAGGGACCGCCACCTACGAGCAGTACTTC,CASSPGTATYEQYF
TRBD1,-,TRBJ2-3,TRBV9,TGTGCCAGCAGCGAAAGGACAGGGGGCCAAGATACGCAGTATTTT,CASSERTGGQDTQYF
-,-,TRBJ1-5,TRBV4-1,TGCGCCAGCAGCCAAGTGAGAGGGGACGGCAATCAGCCCCAGCATTTT,CASSQVRGDGNQPQHF
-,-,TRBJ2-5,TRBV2,TGTGCCAGCAGTTATTCCGGAACCCGCCAAGAGACCCAGTACTTC,CASSYSGTRQETQYF
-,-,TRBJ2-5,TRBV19,TGTGCCAGTAGTGTCTGGAGGCAACAAGAGACCCAGTACTTC,CASSVWRQQETQYF
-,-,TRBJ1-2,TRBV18,TGTGCCAGCTCACCAATGGGGCGCGGCTACACCTTC,CASSPMGRGYTF
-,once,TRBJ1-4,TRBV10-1,TGCGCCAGCACCCCTACCGAGGACAGCATATTACCAACTAATGAAAAACTGTTTTTT,CASTPTEDSILPTNEKLFF
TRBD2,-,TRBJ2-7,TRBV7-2,TGTGCCAGCAGCTTAGGTCCGCGGGGGGCCATAACTGAGCAGTACTTC,CASSLGPRGAITEQYF
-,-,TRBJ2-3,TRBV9,TGTGCCAGCAGCCAGACCGGGACACCGATCACAGATACGCAGTATTTT,CASSQTGTPITDTQYF